Given below is one T cell receptor (beta chain) in context. Its antigen specificity is not known. No base quality values were provided; no much bigger clone lies one nucleotide off. The data derive from a study of OX40 agonist ivuxolimab in advanced cancers. Looking at the study overall: Ivuxolimab was a fully human IgG2 agonistic monoclonal antibody targeting the costimulatory receptor OX40 (CD134). Intravenous ivuxolimab was administered to patients every 2 weeks at six dose levels: 0.01, 0.1, 0.3, 1.5, 3 and 10 mg/kg. Of the 50 to 55 patients in dose escalation, some 19 had hepatocellular carcinoma, some 15 had melanoma, 9 had renal cell carcinoma and 9 had head and neck cancer. The dose-escalation cohort was approximately 83% male with a mean age of roughly 62 years, ranging from roughly 20 to 80. Patients were allowed to have had prior anti-PD-1, anti-PD-L1 or anti-CTLA-4 therapy, and roughly 40% of the dose-escalation patients had previously received checkpoint inhibitors. Partial responses occurred in three dose-escalation patients: two with cutaneous melanoma and one with hepatocellular carcinoma. Peripheral TCRbeta sequencing aimed to test whether ivuxolimab altered TCR sequence diversity and caused clonal T-cell expansion. The paper describes the monotherapy dose-escalation part (N ≈ 52 patients) of the phase I trial of ivuxolimab. On the study overall, not on this receptor specifically: At doses from 0.1 to 3.0 mg/kg, clonal expansion was seen in both CD4+ and CD8+ blood T cells between baseline and week 6. In partial responders in the 0.1-3.0 mg/kg groups, normalized peripheral clonal expansion was found to be among the lowest, especially among CD8+ T cells. After ivuxolimab, more expanded clones were found on average in CD8+ T cells than in CD4+ T cells. Low levels of normalized T-cell clonal expansion were also shown by some nonresponding patients. The antigen specificity of the peripheral T cells that underwent clonal expansion was not determined.

The junction shows trimming of 7 bases on V and 1 base on J, plus 14 bases between the germline ends. CDR1 and CDR2 are read off the germline V gene (reference sequence) as LNHDA and SQIVND. From the cysteine through the phenylalanine, the CDR3 covers 15 amino acids. Just CDR3 DNA is preserved here, 45 bases in frame from base 1. Genomic DNA was isolated from the sorted cells so that the TCRbeta CDR3 region could be sequenced. TCRbeta CDR3 regions were sequenced using the immunoSEQ Assay. TCRdb took over this immuneACCESS table, retaining in-frame rearrangements with V and J assigned. Such tables are incomplete; in checked studies, under half of the missing clones stem from an unresolved V gene, and the remainder is unexplained. The sample table holds around 20,000 clones, of which approximately 80% were seen once. Roughly 14% of the sample is in the top ten clones. Patients with a history of autoimmune disease or receiving systemic immunosuppression were excluded from the trial. In every dose cohort, peripheral blood was drawn for TCR sequencing at baseline, cycle 4 day 1, and cycle 7 day 1. The samples were drawn from a first-in-human, open-label, multicenter phase I dose-escalation trial of ivuxolimab. Adults with locally advanced or metastatic melanoma, renal cell, hepatocellular, or head and neck squamous cell carcinoma were enrolled in the trial. Before TCR sequencing, CD4+ T cells and CD8+ T cells were sorted from peripheral blood as separate populations.

The receptor was isolated from an adult with an advanced solid tumor such as melanoma, head and neck, liver or kidney cancer. The material was CD4+ or CD8+ T cells sorted from blood, obtained in a trial of the OX40 agonist ivuxolimab. The chain employs TRBV19 and TRBJ2-1; D gene: possibly TRBD1, on 5 matching bases. The encoded CDR3 is CASTPTQESYNEQFF. The nucleotides are TGTGCCAGTACCCCGACACAGGAATCCTACAATGAGCAGTTCTTC.